The T cell receptor beta chain described here comes from a study of cytomegalovirus exposure and HLA in healthy donors. Whole-study results and caveats: One later analysis, an examination of the 100 to 150 validation repertoires, found that first-cohort TCR clusters tended to co-occur in them. A list of roughly 180 TCR beta chains associated with cytomegalovirus was given.

This clone was picked up a small number of times. The antigen remains unidentified. The protocol was immunoSEQ multiplex PCR, while the TCRdb copy is restricted to in-frame clones and leaves out a portion. This repertoire shows 200,000 or so clones, about four fifths found once; its top ten account for approximately 7%. The CDR3 spans 16 residues. The germline V gene encodes CDR1 SGHVS and CDR2 FNYEAQ. V dropped 4 bases and J dropped 5; count of bases not matched to a gene: 11. This clonotype originated in a man younger than 35 in good health and CMV-seropositive. The rearrangement joins TRBV7-6 to TRBJ2-4; 7 bases are shared with TRBD1. Sequenced material: PBMCs. The CDR3 reads CASSSSPDRAQNIQYF. The CDR3, as DNA: TGTGCCAGCAGCTCATCCCCAGACAGGGCCCAAAACATTCAGTACTTC.